Shown below are 22 T cell receptor beta chains from a single sample sequenced in a study of cytomegalovirus exposure and HLA in healthy donors. Clones were sequenced by immunoSEQ multiplex PCR, and TCRdb holds only the in-frame ones, with some missing. The table includes around 190,000 clones, 81% detected once. Input material: PBMCs. The receptors here all came from a woman aged 30 to 39 in good health and CMV-seronegative.

The rearrangement joins TRBV18 to TRBJ1-2; 8 positions agree with TRBD1. Per the germline V gene, CDR1 is KGHSH and CDR2 is LQKENI. V dropped 3 bases and J dropped 8; count of bases not matched to a gene: 5. The CDR3 sequence is 13 residues long. CDR3 amino acids: CASSPWTGHGYTF. CDR3 DNA sequence: TGTGCCAGCTCACCGTGGACAGGGCACGGCTACACCTTC.

This chain connects TRBV5-6 to TRBJ1-2; TRBD1 matches at 7 bases. Per germline, CDR1 SGHDT and CDR2 YYEEEE. The CDR3 loop spans 14 amino acids. J lost 4 bases, V lost 2 bases, and 5 bases had no gene match. CDR3 nucleotides: TGTGCCAGCAGCTTAGGGGGCTCGGGCTATGGCTACACCTTC. Translating gives CASSLGGSGYGYTF. Supplemented by reference TRBV5-6 and TRBJ1-2, the full variable domain reads DAGVTQSPTHLIKTRGQQVTLRCSPKSGHDTVSWYQQALGQGPQFIFQYYEEEERQRGNFPDRFSGHQFPNYSSELNVNALLLGDSALYLCASSLGGSGYGYTFGSGTRLTVV.

The chain is built from TRBV30 and TRBJ1-2, with TRBD1 identical over 8 bases. The V and J ends lost 1 base and 8 bases, in that order; junction bases with no gene match: 6. There are 13 residues in the CDR3. The germline V gene encodes CDR1 GTSNPN and CDR2 SVGIG (reference sequence). CDR3 sequence (DNA): TGTGCCTGGAGTGACAGGGGGGTTGGAGGCTACACCTTC. Translating it yields CAWSDRGVGGYTF.

CDR3 DNA sequence: TGTGCCAGCAGTGTCGGACAGGGGGAGATAGAGACCCAGTACTTC. This sequence encodes CASSVGQGEIETQYF. The chain joins TRBV6-1 to TRBJ2-5; 10 positions match TRBD1. The CDR3 sequence is 15 residues long. V trimming: 4 bases; J trimming: 4 bases; junction bases outside the gene matches: 6. Germline V CDR1 and CDR2: MNHNS, SASEGT.

This clone was picked up a small number of times. This chain links TRBV14 with TRBJ2-2; D is undetermined. Trimming pared 1 base from V and 2 bases from J, leaving 5 bases between. In germline, CDR1 is SGHDN, CDR2 FVKESK. The CDR3 is 14 residues long. The CDR3 bases are TGTGCCAGCAGCCAAGGAGGTAACACCGGGGAGCTGTTTTTT. Protein sequence: CASSQGGNTGELFF.

This clone has more than one count but fewer than ten. V is TRBV2 and J is TRBJ2-5; D may be TRBD2 (6 bases). V was cut by 4 bases and J by 0 bases, with 9 bases left in between. This CDR3 is built from 14 residues. Germline V gene data show CDR1 as SNHLY and CDR2 as FYNNEI. CDR3 nucleotide sequence: TGTGCCAGCAGTGGAGGGGACTACCAAGAGACCCAGTACTTC. Encoded protein: CASSGGDYQETQYF.

V and J are TRBV28 and TRBJ1-5, with D tentatively TRBD1 (6 bases). V was pared by 10 bases and J by 2 bases, with 21 bases between. CDR1 and CDR2 (germline): MDHEN, SYDVKM. The CDR3 spans 16 residues. The CDR3 bases are TGTGCCACCAATTGGGGGACAACAACGGGCAATCAGCCCCAGCATTTT. The encoded protein is CATNWGTTTGNQPQHF.

This clone appeared once. The V and J genes are TRBV19 and TRBJ1-3; D not certain. Germline CDR1 and CDR2: LNHDA and SQIVND (reference sequence). V lost 9 bases, J lost 0 bases, and 12 bases lay in between. The CDR3 totals 14 residues. The CDR3 DNA is TGTGCCAGCAGACATAAGAGCTCTGGAAACACCATATATTTT. Amino acid sequence: CASRHKSSGNTIYF. Combining the CDR3 with reference TRBV19 and TRBJ1-3 gives the whole variable domain DGGITQSPKYLFRKEGQNVTLSCEQNLNHDAMYWYRQDPGQGLRLIYYSQIVNDFQKGDIAEGYSVSREKKESFPLTVTSAQKNPTAFYLCASRHKSSGNTIYFGEGSWLTVV.

The rearrangement links TRBV6-5 to TRBJ2-3; possibly TRBD1 for D (5 bases). V was clipped by 3 bases and J by 1 base, with 8 bases between them. Germline CDR1 is MNHEY and CDR2 is SVGAGI. The CDR3 contains 14 residues. The CDR3 spells CASSYSTGTDTQYF. DNA of the CDR3: TGTGCCAGCAGTTATTCGACAGGCACAGATACGCAGTATTTT.

V usage is TRBV30 and J usage is TRBJ1-5; D gene unclear. Per the germline V gene, CDR1 is GTSNPN and CDR2 is SVGIG (reference sequence). This CDR3 has 15 residues. Trimming left V 1 base short and J 0 bases short, with 10 bases between. The CDR3 sequence: CAWSAGAASNQPQHF. DNA of the CDR3: TGTGCCTGGAGTGCCGGAGCCGCTAGCAATCAGCCCCAGCATTTT.

V usage is TRBV7-9 and J usage is TRBJ2-2, with D perhaps matching TRBD2 (6 bases). Germline CDR1 and CDR2: SEHNR and FQNEAQ (reference sequence). The CDR3 is 17 residues long. V lost 4 bases to trimming and J lost 3 bases, with 18 bases between them. In DNA, the CDR3 is TGTGCCAGCAGCTACCTTCTGTCCGGAGGGCACACCGGGGAGCTGTTTTTT. Its translation: CASSYLLSGGHTGELFF. Drawing the rest from reference TRBV7-9 and TRBJ2-2, the complete variable domain is DTGVSQNPRHKITKRGQNVTFRCDPISEHNRLYWYRQTLGQGPEFLTYFQNEAQLEKSRLLSDRFSAERPKGSFSTLEIQRTEQGDSAMYLCASSYLLSGGHTGELFFGEGSRLTVL.

The J gene is TRBJ2-1, the V gene TRBV2; possibly TRBD2 for D (6 bases). This CDR3 has 12 amino acids. V gave up 7 bases and J gave up 6 bases, with 10 bases separating them. CDR1 and CDR2 from the germline V gene are SNHLY and FYNNEI. CDR3 sequence (DNA): TGTGCCAGCACAATACTAGCCAATGAGCAGTTCTTC. Translation gives CASTILANEQFF.

This chain joins TRBV5-7 and TRBJ1-2, with no clear D. TRBV5-7 is annotated as an ORF whose role is uncertain. This CDR3 comprises 13 residues. V dropped 4 bases and J dropped 7 bases, with 14 bases sitting between them. The CDR3 loop is CASSPGFWGGYTF. CDR3 bases: TGTGCCAGCAGCCCGGGATTTTGGGGTGGCTACACCTTC.

The count of this clone is one. The J gene is TRBJ2-3, the V gene TRBV7-2, with a possible D match to TRBD2 (6 bases). The germline CDR1 and CDR2 sequences are SGHTA and FQGNSA. V lost 4 bases, J lost 5 bases, and 16 bases lay in between. This CDR3 region has 15 residues. Here the CDR3 reads CASSSSSGPVDTQYF. DNA of the CDR3: TGTGCCAGCAGCTCCTCCAGCGGGCCTGTAGATACGCAGTATTTT.

CDR3 sequence reads: CASSSPTRRSTDTQYF. The CDR3 DNA reads TGTGCCAGCAGTTCCCCGACAAGACGTAGCACAGATACGCAGTATTTT. The gene calls are TRBV27 and TRBJ2-3, with D unresolved. Germline V CDR1 and CDR2: MNHEY, SMNVEV (reference sequence). The CDR3 totals 16 residues. V shed 4 bases and J shed 0 bases, with 14 bases lying between them.

The chain couples TRBV7-2 to TRBJ1-3, with 8 bases that match TRBD1. Germline CDR1 is SGHTA and CDR2 is FQGNSA. CDR3 length: 16 residues. The J segment lost 3 bases and the V segment lost 3 bases, leaving 7 bases of the junction unmatched. CDR3 in amino acids: CASSLEDRALGNTIYF. CDR3 in DNA: TGTGCCAGCAGCTTGGAGGACAGGGCTCTTGGAAACACCATATATTTT.

The chain joins TRBV9 to TRBJ2-2; 8 nucleotides line up with TRBD1. CDR3 length: 14 amino acids. After removal of 4 bases from V and 6 bases from J, the junction contained 5 bases not matched to a gene. Germline V gene data show CDR1 as SGDLS and CDR2 as YYNGEE. The CDR3 region has the DNA TGTGCCAGCAGCCACGACAGGGGATCCGGGGAGCTGTTTTTT. Protein sequence: CASSHDRGSGELFF.

The V and J genes are TRBV13 and TRBJ1-1; D uncertain. The CDR3 loop spans 15 amino acids. Germline assignment: CDR1 PRHDT and CDR2 FYEKMQ (reference sequence). V was cut by 5 bases and J by 1 base, with 14 bases left in between. The CDR3: CASSPKPGGNTEAFF. CDR3 DNA: TGTGCCAGCAGCCCGAAACCCGGAGGGAACACTGAAGCTTTCTTT.

The chain's CDR3 is CASSISATGNKLPMNTGELFF. The CDR3 nucleotides are TGTGCCAGCAGCATCTCCGCGACAGGGAACAAGCTCCCTATGAACACCGGGGAGCTGTTTTTT. The chain has TRBV21-1 and TRBJ2-2; no check of the table's D call, TRBD1, against the DNA was made. TRBV21-1 is termed a pseudogene. CDR3 size: 21 residues.

J is TRBJ1-2 and V is TRBV7-9, with D possibly TRBD1 on 5 matching bases. Germline V CDR1 and CDR2: SEHNR, FQNEAQ (reference sequence). Trimming cost V 5 bases and J 6 bases, with 16 bases left between them. CDR3 length: 14 residues. CDR3 loop: CASSRATQEDGYTF. The CDR3 DNA reads as TGTGCCAGCAGCCGCGCTACACAGGAAGATGGCTACACCTTC.

This chain joins TRBV19 and TRBJ2-7; a possible D gene is TRBD1 (6 bases). The CDR3 spans 12 residues. The V gene lost 5 bases and the J gene lost 6 bases, with 11 bases spanning the gap. Per germline, CDR1 LNHDA and CDR2 SQIVND (reference sequence). CDR3 nucleotide sequence: TGTGCCAGTAGTCTCACAGGGATCGAGCAGTACTTC. Its protein product is CASSLTGIEQYF.

As DNA, the CDR3 is TGTGCCAGCACACTTACTAGCGGGCTGGGCTACGAGCAGTACTTC. It translates to CASTLTSGLGYEQYF. The rearrangement uses TRBV2 and TRBJ2-7; TRBD2 aligns across 9 bases. The junction had 10 bases not matched to a gene; V was cut back by 7 bases and J by 3 bases. From germline, CDR1 is SNHLY and CDR2 FYNNEI. The CDR3 contains 15 residues.